One and the same sample provided the 27 T cell receptor beta chains below, sequenced in a study of cytomegalovirus exposure and HLA in healthy donors. Primers for the PCR totalled 60 Vbeta and 13 Jbeta. Only in-frame clones appear in the TCRdb table, and some are missing; sequencing was by immunoSEQ multiplex PCR. The sample consists of about 120,000 clones, 83% of them appearing once. The sequencing sample was made of PBMCs. Receptor source: a woman in her forties in good health and CMV-seropositive.

J is TRBJ2-1 and V is TRBV5-5; 11 nucleotides agree with TRBD1. V lost 7 bases, J lost 1 base, and 4 bases stayed unmatched. CDR3 length equals 15 residues. CDR1 and CDR2 (germline): SGHKS, YYEKEE (reference sequence). The CDR3 loop is CASVDRGLSYNEQFF. DNA for the CDR3: TGTGCCAGCGTGGACAGGGGGCTATCCTACAATGAGCAGTTCTTC.

The rearrangement links TRBV19 to TRBJ1-5; perhaps TRBD1 as D (5 bases). Germline V lookup: CDR1 LNHDA, CDR2 SQIVND (reference sequence). V was clipped by 4 bases and J by 5 bases, with 12 bases between them. CDR3 length: 14 residues. CDR3 coding DNA: TGTGCCAGTAGTAGCAGGGTTGATGATCAGCCCCAGCATTTT. This translates into CASSSRVDDQPQHF.

V and J are TRBV4-3 and TRBJ1-1; D perhaps matches TRBD1 (6 bases). Germline V lookup: CDR1 LGHNA, CDR2 YSLEER. Trimming pared 1 base from V and 8 bases from J, leaving 11 bases between. This CDR3 region has 13 residues. CDR3 sequence (DNA): TGCGCCAGCAGCCAAGGCCCCGGGACAGAAGCTTTCTTT. Translation gives CASSQGPGTEAFF.

V and J are TRBV4-2 and TRBJ2-3; the match to TRBD2 covers 9 bases. Germline CDR1 reads LGHNA; CDR2 reads YNFKEQ. CDR3 length: 15 residues. The J segment lost 2 bases and the V segment lost 5 bases, leaving 5 bases of the junction unmatched. CDR3: CASSSRLAVTDTQYF. The CDR3 DNA sequence: TGTGCCAGCAGCTCCAGACTAGCGGTCACAGATACGCAGTATTTT.

This chain joins TRBV12-2 and TRBJ2-7; TRBD2 is the table's D call and was not checked against the DNA. TRBV12-2 is shown as a pseudogene. The CDR3 is 12 residues long. The CDR3 DNA sequence: TGTGCAAGTCGCTTACTCCCTTACGAGCAGTACTTC. Translated: CASRLLPYEQYF.

V usage is TRBV25-1 and J usage is TRBJ2-1; tentative D call: TRBD2 (5 bases). The length of the CDR3 is 14 residues. Trimming cost V 1 base and J 6 bases, with 10 bases left between them. Germline lookup yields CDR1 MGHDK and CDR2 SYGVNS. The CDR3 here is CASSELAGLNEQFF. In DNA, the CDR3 is TGTGCCAGCAGTGAATTGGCGGGCCTCAATGAGCAGTTCTTC.

This rearrangement joins TRBV28 to TRBJ2-7, with D possibly TRBD1 on 6 matching bases. V dropped 6 bases and J dropped 3 bases, with 9 bases sitting between them. CDR1 and CDR2 (germline): MDHEN, SYDVKM. The CDR3 covers 12 residues. The CDR3 sequence is CASRQGHYEQYF. DNA of the CDR3: TGTGCCAGCAGACAGGGACACTACGAGCAGTACTTC.

The rearrangement links TRBV5-4 to TRBJ2-5; perhaps TRBD2 as D (5 bases). The CDR3 is made up of 13 amino acids. V was pared by 6 bases and J by 1 base, with 10 bases between. Germline lookup yields CDR1 SGHNT and CDR2 YYREEE (reference sequence). CDR3 DNA sequence: TGTGCCAGCACCACGGAGGTCCAAGAGACCCAGTACTTC. Translation: CASTTEVQETQYF. Supplemented by reference TRBV5-4 and TRBJ2-5, the full variable domain reads ETGVTQSPTHLIKTRGQQVTLRCSSQSGHNTVSWYQQALGQGPQFIFQYYREEENGRGNFPPRFSGLQFPNYSSELNVNALELDDSALYLCASTTEVQETQYFGPGTRLLVL.

This clone was detected only once. The V call is TRBV6-6, the J call TRBJ2-7, with 9 bases identical to TRBD2. The CDR3 covers 15 residues. CDR1 is MNHNY and CDR2 is SVGAGI in the germline V gene (reference sequence). The J segment lost 5 bases and the V segment lost 6 bases, leaving 11 bases of the junction unmatched. The CDR3 spells CASRTIAGEENEQYF. The CDR3 DNA is TGTGCCAGCAGAACGATAGCGGGAGAGGAGAACGAGCAGTACTTC.

V is TRBV6-5 and J is TRBJ2-1; the match to TRBD1 covers 8 bases. The V gene's germline CDR1 is MNHEY and CDR2 SVGAGI. J was trimmed by 8 bases and V by 2 bases; bases with no gene match: 8. The CDR3 consists of 15 residues. The CDR3 is CASSYGGTGIDEQFF. The CDR3 DNA sequence: TGTGCCAGCAGTTACGGTGGGACAGGCATCGATGAGCAGTTCTTC.

The chain is built from TRBV29-1 and TRBJ1-2, with a possible D match to TRBD1 (6 bases). V dropped 5 bases and J dropped 5 bases, with 15 bases sitting between them. Looked up from germline, CDR1 is SQVTM and CDR2 is ANQGSEA. The CDR3 runs to 13 residues. The CDR3 here is CSVSTGPTYGYTF. CDR3 nucleotides: TGCAGCGTTTCGACAGGCCCTACTTATGGCTACACCTTC.

The chain employs TRBV7-2 and TRBJ2-5, with D tentatively TRBD2 (5 bases). Trimming took off 5 bases at V and 7 bases at J, with 17 bases between the two ends. Germline assignment: CDR1 SGHTA and CDR2 FQGNSA. The CDR3 loop spans 14 amino acids. The CDR3 nucleotides are TGTGCCAGCAGCCAGCCCGGGAACCCAGCGACCCAGTACTTC. The encoded protein is CASSQPGNPATQYF.

CDR3 loop: CASSPRDRDTEAFF. The CDR3, as DNA: TGCGCCAGCAGCCCCCGGGACAGGGATACTGAAGCTTTCTTT. The chain is built from TRBV4-1 and TRBJ1-1, with TRBD1 matching over 9 bases. The germline V gene encodes CDR1 MGHRA and CDR2 YSYEKL. CDR3 length equals 14 residues. Germline trimming cut 4 bases from V and 5 bases from J; bases unmatched to any gene: 5.

The rearrangement links TRBV5-1 to TRBJ2-3; maybe TRBD2 (7 bases). V lost 4 bases and J 5 bases, leaving 20 bases between the germline ends. From germline, CDR1 is SGHRS and CDR2 YFSETQ. The CDR3 totals 16 residues. CDR3 residues: CASSPGGNLGGDTQYF. The CDR3 DNA sequence: TGCGCCAGCAGCCCGGGGGGCAACCTCGGGGGAGATACGCAGTATTTT.

In this sample, this clone is medium-sized. This chain connects TRBV15 to TRBJ2-1, with a possible D match to TRBD1 (6 bases). This CDR3 region has 14 residues. Trimming pared 6 bases from V and 3 bases from J, leaving 12 bases between. CDR1 LNHNV and CDR2 YYDKDF come from the germline V gene (reference sequence). The CDR3 spells CATRRQVDYNEQFF. The DNA of the CDR3 is TGTGCCACCAGAAGACAGGTTGACTACAATGAGCAGTTCTTC.

This chain joins TRBV29-1 and TRBJ1-4, with 11 bases matching TRBD1. CDR1 and CDR2 (germline): SQVTM, ANQGSEA. The CDR3 consists of 13 residues. Trimming took 8 bases from V and 5 from J; bases not matched to a gene: 4. The CDR3 sequence: CSTRDRGNEKLFF. CDR3 in DNA: TGCAGCACCCGGGACAGGGGGAATGAAAAACTGTTTTTT.

The chain uses TRBV7-2 and TRBJ1-2; unclear D gene. This CDR3 has 14 amino acids. The germline V and J ends were trimmed by 1 base and 0 bases, with 6 bases remaining between them. Per the germline V gene, CDR1 is SGHTA and CDR2 is FQGNSA. The CDR3 DNA follows: TGTGCCAGCAGCTTAGACGTAGCTAACTATGGCTACACCTTC. It encodes CASSLDVANYGYTF.

The rearrangement links TRBV4-1 to TRBJ2-7; 10 nucleotides match TRBD2. J was trimmed by 4 bases and V by 4 bases; bases with no gene match: 7. The CDR3 covers 15 residues. The germline V gene encodes CDR1 MGHRA and CDR2 YSYEKL. CDR3 amino acids: CASSLAGTSAYEQYF. CDR3 sequence (DNA): TGCGCCAGCAGCCTAGCAGGGACTAGCGCGTACGAGCAGTACTTC.

The chain has TRBV5-1 and TRBJ2-1; D gene ambiguous. V lost 5 bases, J lost 7 bases, and 10 bases lay in between. Germline V CDR1 and CDR2: SGHRS, YFSETQ. There are 12 residues in the CDR3. CDR3 bases: TGCGCCAGCAGGTTCGGTCTAAATGAGCAGTTCTTC. It translates to CASRFGLNEQFF.

The chain combines TRBV14 with TRBJ2-3, with no clear D. The CDR3 runs to 12 residues. CDR1 is SGHDN and CDR2 is FVKESK in the germline V gene. The V end was cut by 2 bases, the J end by 3 bases, with 3 bases between. CDR3 region: CASSQSTDTQYF. CDR3 sequence (DNA): TGTGCCAGCAGCCAATCGACAGATACGCAGTATTTT. Full variable domain (remainder filled in from reference TRBV14 and TRBJ2-3): EAGVTQFPSHSVIEKGQTVTLRCDPISGHDNLYWYRRVMGKEIKFLLHFVKESKQDESGMPNNRFLAERTGGTYSTLKVQPAELEDSGVYFCASSQSTDTQYFGPGTRLTVL.

The chain carries TRBV15 and TRBJ1-4, with D possibly TRBD1 on 6 matching bases. Germline V lookup: CDR1 LNHNV, CDR2 YYDKDF (reference sequence). With 2 bases removed from V and 8 bases from J, the gap between germline ends came to 18 bases. This CDR3 region has 16 residues. The CDR3 nucleotides are TGTGCCACCAGCAGATCCCGACAGGCTGGGCGGGAAAAACTGTTTTTT. Translation: CATSRSRQAGREKLFF.

The CDR3 coding sequence is TGCGCCAGCAGCTTGGGCCTGGGGGGGGCTAGCGGCTACACCTTC. This codes for CASSLGLGGASGYTF. The rearrangement uses TRBV5-1 and TRBJ1-2, with D perhaps TRBD1 (6 bases). CDR1 is SGHRS, CDR2 YFSETQ, per germline. The CDR3 is 15 amino acids. V lost 0 bases, J lost 8 bases, and 17 bases lay in between.

The chain recombines TRBV11-2 with TRBJ2-7, with D possibly matching TRBD1 (6 bases). There are 15 residues in the CDR3. Looked up from germline, CDR1 is SGHAT and CDR2 is FQNNGV. The V gene lost 5 bases and the J gene lost 1 base, with 15 bases spanning the gap. The CDR3 DNA reads as TGTGCCAGCAGCATCTCCGGGACAAATTCCTACGAGCAGTACTTC. It translates to CASSISGTNSYEQYF.

The V call is TRBV27, the J call TRBJ2-1, with 11 bases that match TRBD2. This CDR3 region has 15 residues. Losses at the gene ends were 5 bases for V and 7 bases for J; bases not matched to a gene: 7. CDR1 and CDR2 from the germline V gene are MNHEY and SMNVEV (reference sequence). The CDR3 loop reads CASSPLAGVLNEQFF. The CDR3 nucleotides are TGTGCCAGCAGTCCACTAGCGGGAGTTCTAAATGAGCAGTTCTTC.

J is TRBJ2-2 and V is TRBV4-1, with TRBD2 matching 13 bases. The CDR3 loop spans 18 amino acids. Germline-derived CDR1 and CDR2 are MGHRA and YSYEKL. J lost 6 bases, V lost 3 bases, and 10 bases had no gene match. The CDR3 spells CASSHRGLAGVDAGELFF. The CDR3 DNA follows: TGCGCCAGCAGCCATCGCGGACTAGCGGGAGTGGATGCCGGGGAGCTGTTTTTT.

The chain carries TRBV11-2 and TRBJ2-3; maybe TRBD2 (6 bases). V gave up 4 bases and J gave up 5 bases, with 16 bases separating them. The CDR3 totals 15 residues. Germline CDR1 SGHAT, CDR2 FQNNGV. In DNA form, the CDR3 reads TGTGCCAGCAGCTCCGAAGGAGGGCCGGTAGATACGCAGTATTTT. Translated, it gives CASSSEGGPVDTQYF.

V gene TRBV10-2 combines with J gene TRBJ2-3; a possible D gene is TRBD2 (5 bases). V lost 7 bases and J lost 2, with 7 bases in between. The CDR3 sequence is 12 residues long. Germline V CDR1 and CDR2: WSHSY, SAAADI. The CDR3 DNA reads TGCGCCAGCACGAGGGCCACAGATACGCAGTATTTT. It encodes CASTRATDTQYF.